The next 13 T cell receptor beta chains were all read from a single sample in a study of control samples from healthy donors and cancer patients. Repertoires were generated with immunoSEQ multiplex PCR, while TCRdb's copy carries only in-frame clones and drops some. The sample shows about 220,000 clones, roughly 94% of them seen only once. The sequenced sample was blood. These receptors came from a man aged 50 or older in good health.

The chain joins TRBV29-1 to TRBJ2-7; perhaps D is TRBD1 or TRBD2 (6 bases each). Germline V lookup: CDR1 SQVTM, CDR2 ANQGSEA. This CDR3 spans 15 amino acids. Trimming took off 4 bases at V and 4 bases at J, with 20 bases between the two ends. The chain's CDR3 is CSVVPFRGDLYEQYF. CDR3 bases: TGCAGCGTTGTTCCGTTTAGGGGGGATTTGTACGAGCAGTACTTC.

The rearrangement joins TRBV4-1 to TRBJ1-1; tentative D call: TRBD1 (5 bases). Trimming removed 1 base at V and 4 bases at J, with 16 bases between. The germline V gene has CDR1 MGHRA and CDR2 YSYEKL. The CDR3 sequence is 16 residues long. The CDR3 DNA follows: TGCGCCAGCAGCCAAGCGGCGGCGGGGACCGCCACTGAAGCTTTCTTT. Protein: CASSQAAAGTATEAFF.

The V and J genes are TRBV7-2 and TRBJ1-2; D gene ambiguous. Germline CDR1 and CDR2: SGHTA and FQGNSA. The V gene lost 0 bases and the J gene lost 5 bases, with 13 bases spanning the gap. CDR3 length: 15 residues. CDR3 amino acids: CASSLAAGPGYGYTF. Here the CDR3 DNA reads TGTGCCAGCAGCTTAGCGGCGGGTCCCGGGTATGGCTACACCTTC.

This chain links TRBV29-1 with TRBJ1-2; D not resolved. The ends were cut back, 1 base at V and 7 bases at J, with 19 bases in the middle. Germline V CDR1 and CDR2: SQVTM, ANQGSEA. CDR3 length equals 15 residues. This chain's CDR3 is CSVEVHGQAVSGYTF. For the CDR3, the DNA is TGCAGCGTTGAAGTCCATGGGCAGGCGGTATCTGGCTACACCTTC.

This chain links TRBV2 with TRBJ1-3; D remains ambiguous. Deletions cut 8 bases from V and 0 bases from J, with 8 bases between. Germline V gives CDR1 SNHLY, CDR2 FYNNEI. CDR3 length: 13 amino acids. The DNA of the CDR3 is TGTGCCAGCCTCAGCCACTCTGGAAACACCATATATTTT. Translating gives CASLSHSGNTIYF.

This chain connects TRBV9 to TRBJ2-7, with TRBD2 matching 7 bases. This CDR3 is 14 amino acids long. Germline V gene data show CDR1 as SGDLS and CDR2 as YYNGEE. J gave up 1 base and V 2 bases, and 3 bases lay outside the gene matches. CDR3 residues: CASSVRDYSYEQYF. The CDR3 DNA reads TGTGCCAGCAGCGTTCGGGACTATTCCTACGAGCAGTACTTC. Supplemented by reference TRBV9 and TRBJ2-7, the full variable domain reads DSGVTQTPKHLITATGQRVTLRCSPRSGDLSVYWYQQSLDQGLQFLIQYYNGEERAKGNILERFSAQQFPDLHSELNLSSLELGDSALYFCASSVRDYSYEQYFGPGTRLTVT.

The chain joins TRBV10-1 to TRBJ1-1; no clear D. The V and J ends lost 4 bases and 2 bases respectively, with 8 bases between them. From germline, CDR1 is WNHNN and CDR2 SYGVQD (reference sequence). The CDR3 loop spans 13 amino acids. CDR3 loop: CASSGQFNTEAFF. CDR3 nucleotide sequence: TGCGCCAGCAGTGGGCAGTTCAACACTGAAGCTTTCTTT.

V usage is TRBV11-2 and J usage is TRBJ1-5; no clear D gene. The CDR3 loop spans 13 amino acids. V lost 3 bases to trimming and J lost 6 bases, with 9 bases between them. CDR1 and CDR2 (germline): SGHAT, FQNNGV. Here the CDR3 reads CASSFSDGQPQHF. In nucleotides, the CDR3 is TGTGCCAGCAGCTTTTCGGACGGTCAGCCCCAGCATTTT. Filled out from reference TRBV11-2 and TRBJ1-5, the complete variable domain reads EAGVAQSPRYKIIEKRQSVAFWCNPISGHATLYWYQQILGQGPKLLIQFQNNGVVDDSQLPKDRFSAERLKGVDSTLKIQPAKLEDSAVYLCASSFSDGQPQHFGDGTRLSIL.

This rearrangement joins TRBV3-1 (or the pseudogene TRBV3-2) to TRBJ2-5, with a tentative D call TRBD1 (6 bases). Germline V lookup: CDR1 LGHDT, CDR2 YNNKEL (reference sequence). V lost 1 base and J 1 base, leaving 7 bases between the germline ends. CDR3 length equals 14 residues. The CDR3 spells CASSQGTAQETQYF. The CDR3 nucleotides read TGTGCCAGCAGCCAAGGGACAGCCCAAGAGACCCAGTACTTC.

V and J are TRBV25-1 and TRBJ1-5, with D perhaps TRBD1 (5 bases). Germline CDR1 MGHDK, CDR2 SYGVNS. The CDR3 runs 15 residues. The V and J ends lost 3 bases and 6 bases respectively, with 15 bases between them. The chain's CDR3 is CASSEGTSTGQPQHF. CDR3 sequence (DNA): TGTGCCAGCAGTGAGGGGACTTCAACGGGTCAGCCCCAGCATTTT.

The chain links TRBV9 to TRBJ1-6; D gene unclear. CDR1 is SGDLS and CDR2 is YYNGEE in the germline V gene. This CDR3 contains 15 residues. The V gene lost 3 bases and the J gene lost 8 bases, with 15 bases spanning the gap. For the CDR3, the DNA is TGTGCCAGCAGCGCCCCTGGGCGGGCCTATTCACCCCTCCACTTT. Its protein is CASSAPGRAYSPLHF.

A few counts support this clone. The chain combines TRBV7-2 with TRBJ1-5; D is ambiguous. The CDR3 has 15 residues. The germline V and J ends were trimmed by 3 bases and 0 bases, with 9 bases remaining between them. Looked up from germline, CDR1 is SGHTA and CDR2 is FQGNSA. The CDR3 reads CASSFSRNSNQPQHF. CDR3 DNA sequence: TGTGCCAGCAGCTTTAGCAGAAATAGCAATCAGCCCCAGCATTTT.

This chain links TRBV5-1 with TRBJ2-1, with 9 bases identical to TRBD1. V shed 6 bases, J shed 5 bases, and the junction held 12 bases outside the gene matches. The CDR3 totals 16 residues. CDR1 is SGHRS, CDR2 YFSETQ, per germline. The CDR3 here is CASTIGPGQGNNEQFF. The DNA of the CDR3 is TGCGCCAGCACAATAGGACCGGGACAGGGTAACAATGAGCAGTTCTTC.